One and the same sample provided the 24 T cell receptor beta chains below, sequenced in a study of blood T cell repertoires in COVID-19. Using immunoSEQ multiplex PCR, the repertoire was profiled, and TCRdb retains in-frame clones only, with some absent. The data hold some 250,000 clones, with about 80% observed a single time. Sequenced: peripheral blood. The origin of the receptors is a man between 50 and 59 years old with active or convalescent COVID-19.

The chain links TRBV29-1 to TRBJ1-1; D unresolved. CDR3 length equals 11 residues. From germline, CDR1 is SQVTM and CDR2 ANQGSEA. V was trimmed by 6 bases and J by 1 base, leaving 6 bases between them. CDR3 in DNA: TGCAGCGTAAGACAGAACACTGAAGCTTTCTTT. As protein: CSVRQNTEAFF.

This chain joins TRBV24-1 and TRBJ1-5; maybe TRBD1 (5 bases). The CDR3 length is 15 residues. CDR1 KGHDR and CDR2 SFDVKD come from the germline V gene. V was trimmed by 4 bases and J by 2 bases, leaving 11 bases between them. The CDR3 here is CATSEGQGGNQPQHF. As DNA, the CDR3 is TGTGCCACCAGTGAAGGACAAGGGGGCAATCAGCCCCAGCATTTT.

The rearrangement links TRBV6-5 to TRBJ2-7, with TRBD1 as a possible D gene (6 bases). The CDR3 extends over 14 amino acids. V shed 6 bases and J shed 5 bases, with 17 bases lying between them. Germline V gene lookup returns CDR1 MNHEY and CDR2 SVGAGI. CDR3 DNA sequence: TGTGCCAGCAGCTCCTCGTTGGGGGCCCACGAGCAGTACTTC. It translates to CASSSSLGAHEQYF.

The chain combines TRBV5-6 with TRBJ2-5; 7 bases are a match to TRBD1. Germline CDR1 and CDR2: SGHDT and YYEEEE. After removal of 2 bases from V and 3 bases from J, the junction contained 4 bases not matched to a gene. There are 14 residues in the CDR3. Here the CDR3 DNA reads TGTGCCAGCAGCTTTTGGGGACAGAAAGAGACCCAGTACTTC. This gives the protein CASSFWGQKETQYF.

The V and J genes are TRBV18 and TRBJ2-2; unclear D gene. This CDR3 has 13 residues. CDR1 KGHSH and CDR2 LQKENI come from the germline V gene. The ends were cut back, 0 bases at V and 4 bases at J, with 3 bases in the middle. CDR3 protein: CASSPPSTGELFF. The CDR3 DNA sequence: TGTGCCAGCTCACCACCCAGCACCGGGGAGCTGTTTTTT.

This clone has a handful of counts. The CDR3 loop is CSGGGQGAGETQYF. The CDR3 nucleotides are TGCAGCGGAGGTGGCCAGGGGGCAGGGGAGACCCAGTACTTC. The V and J genes are TRBV29-1 and TRBJ2-5; TRBD1 matches 8 bases. CDR1 and CDR2 (germline): SQVTM, ANQGSEA. The CDR3 is made up of 14 amino acids. The ends lost 7 bases at V and 5 bases at J; junction bases unmatched: 12.

The chain carries TRBV24-1 and TRBJ2-2; 9 positions agree with TRBD1. There are 16 residues in the CDR3. Looked up from germline, CDR1 is KGHDR and CDR2 is SFDVKD. V shed 1 base and J 4 bases; nucleotides not matched to a gene: 3. The CDR3, as DNA: TGTGCCACCAGTGATTTCGGGACAGGGAGCACCGGGGAGCTGTTTTTT. Its protein product is CATSDFGTGSTGELFF.

This clone was seen once. The chain carries TRBV18 and TRBJ2-7; possibly TRBD2 for D (5 bases). V shed 4 bases and J shed 3 bases, with 13 bases lying between them. The V gene's germline CDR1 is KGHSH and CDR2 LQKENI. The CDR3 extends over 14 amino acids. The CDR3 loop is CASSLGIGDYEQYF. DNA of the CDR3: TGTGCCAGCTCACTCGGGATCGGCGACTACGAGCAGTACTTC.

This clone has more than one count but fewer than ten. The genes are TRBV6-9 and TRBJ2-7; D might be TRBD1 (6 bases). The CDR3 is made up of 15 amino acids. Trimming cost V 10 bases and J 5 bases, with 24 bases left between them. Germline CDR1 and CDR2: MNHGY and SVAAGI. The CDR3: CATMVCKQGVDEQYF. The CDR3 nucleotides are TGTGCCACCATGGTGTGCAAACAGGGTGTGGACGAGCAGTACTTC.

The gene calls are TRBV24-1 and TRBJ2-4; tentatively, D is TRBD1 (6 bases). The CDR3 is 13 residues long. Trimming removed 6 bases from V and 9 bases from J, with 14 bases in between. Germline V gene data show CDR1 as KGHDR and CDR2 as SFDVKD. The chain's CDR3 is CATSSTGWGIQYF. The DNA for the CDR3 is TGTGCCACCAGTTCTACAGGGTGGGGCATTCAGTACTTC.

Notes on this clone: Mismatch with germline at one junction end may stem from a read error. The chain couples TRBV18 to TRBJ1-6, with a weak D call TRBD1 (6 bases). The germline V gene encodes CDR1 KGHSH and CDR2 LQKENI. The CDR3 has 18 amino acids. CDR3 residues: CASSPPGTPSSYNSPLHF. The DNA for the CDR3 is TGTGCCAGCTCGCCACCCGGGACACCGAGCTCCTATAATTCACCCCTCCACTTT.

This clone was counted between two and nine times. The genes are TRBV18 and TRBJ2-1, with 11 bases fitting TRBD2. Germline values: CDR1 KGHSH, CDR2 LQKENI. J lost 2 bases, V lost 5 bases, and 8 bases had no gene match. The CDR3 spans 17 residues. Here the CDR3 reads CASSGSGTSGAYNEQFF. The CDR3 DNA reads as TGTGCCAGCTCAGGGTCGGGGACTAGCGGCGCCTACAATGAGCAGTTCTTC.

The rearrangement links TRBV5-4 to TRBJ2-7; TRBD1 is a possible D gene (6 bases). V was clipped by 0 bases and J by 2 bases, with 15 bases between them. CDR1 is SGHNT, CDR2 YYREEE, per germline (reference sequence). This CDR3 spans 16 amino acids. For the CDR3, the DNA is TGTGCCAGCAGCTTGGCTGGTCAGGGGTCCACCTACGAGCAGTACTTC. Translated, it gives CASSLAGQGSTYEQYF. Based on the CDR3 plus reference TRBV5-4 and TRBJ2-7, the full variable domain is ETGVTQSPTHLIKTRGQQVTLRCSSQSGHNTVSWYQQALGQGPQFIFQYYREEENGRGNFPPRFSGLQFPNYSSELNVNALELDDSALYLCASSLAGQGSTYEQYFGPGTRLTVT.

This chain connects TRBV21-1 to TRBJ1-3. TRBV21-1 counts as a pseudogene. The CDR3 totals 15 residues. The CDR3 region is CASKNGLGSGNTIYF. For the CDR3, the DNA is TGTGCCAGCAAAAACGGGTTGGGCTCTGGAAACACCATATATTTT.

The V gene is TRBV27, the J gene TRBJ2-7; 8 bases are shared with TRBD1. This CDR3 is built from 14 residues. Germline V gives CDR1 MNHEY, CDR2 SMNVEV (reference sequence). Trimming cost V 5 bases and J 4 bases; bases outside gene matches: 7. This CDR3 reads CASSLGHRGYEQYF. DNA for the CDR3: TGTGCCAGCAGTCTCGGACACAGGGGGTACGAGCAGTACTTC.

This chain uses TRBV9 with TRBJ2-5; 9 bases are shared with TRBD1. V shed 3 bases, J shed 7 bases, and the junction held 10 bases outside the gene matches. CDR3 length: 15 amino acids. Germline V CDR1 and CDR2: SGDLS, YYNGEE. The CDR3 DNA reads TGTGCCAGCAGCGGAGGGACAGGGAAGGTCGGGACCCAGTACTTC. Translated: CASSGGTGKVGTQYF. The full variable domain, its missing parts supplied by reference TRBV9 and TRBJ2-5, is DSGVTQTPKHLITATGQRVTLRCSPRSGDLSVYWYQQSLDQGLQFLIQYYNGEERAKGNILERFSAQQFPDLHSELNLSSLELGDSALYFCASSGGTGKVGTQYFGPGTRLLVL.

The chain links TRBV19 to TRBJ1-1; 10 nucleotides align to TRBD1. The CDR3 is 14 residues long. Trimming took 7 bases from V and 2 from J; bases not matched to a gene: 4. Per the germline V gene, CDR1 is LNHDA and CDR2 is SQIVND (reference sequence). The CDR3 sequence: CASTRDRGNTEAFF. The CDR3 bases are TGTGCCAGTACCCGGGACAGGGGAAACACTGAAGCTTTCTTT. The full variable domain, with the rest looked up from reference TRBV19 and TRBJ1-1, is DGGITQSPKYLFRKEGQNVTLSCEQNLNHDAMYWYRQDPGQGLRLIYYSQIVNDFQKGDIAEGYSVSREKKESFPLTVTSAQKNPTAFYLCASTRDRGNTEAFFGQGTRLTVV.

The gene calls are TRBV28 and TRBJ2-1; D not resolved. V lost 5 bases and J 6 bases, leaving 5 bases between the germline ends. CDR1 is MDHEN, CDR2 SYDVKM, per germline. The CDR3 spans 11 residues. The CDR3 reads CASSGPNEQFF. The CDR3, as DNA: TGTGCCAGCAGTGGCCCCAATGAGCAGTTCTTC.

The rearrangement joins TRBV4-1 to TRBJ2-7, with 12 bases fitting TRBD1. CDR3 length equals 16 residues. Germline CDR1 is MGHRA and CDR2 is YSYEKL. V was clipped by 0 bases and J by 6 bases; unmatched bases: 6. The CDR3 DNA follows: TGCGCCAGCAGCCAAGAATTGGGACAGGGGGCTGGCGAGCAGTACTTC. This gives the protein CASSQELGQGAGEQYF.

CDR3 in DNA: TGCGCCAGCAGCTTGACAGGGGATCTGGGCAATGAGCAGTTCTTC. Translation gives CASSLTGDLGNEQFF. The rearrangement links TRBV5-1 to TRBJ2-1, with 7 bases that match TRBD1. The ends lost 1 base at V and 6 bases at J; junction bases unmatched: 7. This CDR3 is built from 15 residues. Germline CDR1 SGHRS, CDR2 YFSETQ.

CDR3 residues: CASSQSGTNGYEQYF. In DNA, the CDR3 is TGCGCCAGCAGTCAGTCCGGGACTAACGGATACGAGCAGTACTTC. The V gene is TRBV23-1, the J gene TRBJ2-7, with 7 nucleotides matching TRBD2. TRBV23-1 is noted as an ORF with a role that remains uncertain. Germline trimming cut 3 bases from V and 4 bases from J; bases unmatched to any gene: 9. This CDR3 is built from 15 residues.

The CDR3 protein is CASSASGAPNEKLFF. In DNA form, the CDR3 reads TGTGCCAGCAGCGCTTCAGGGGCCCCTAATGAAAAACTGTTTTTT. The rearrangement joins TRBV6-5 to TRBJ1-4; weak D call: TRBD1 (6 bases). The CDR3 is made up of 15 amino acids. Germline CDR1 MNHEY, CDR2 SVGAGI. V was shortened by 6 bases and J by 3 bases, with 14 bases between the two germline ends.

The J gene is TRBJ1-5, the V gene TRBV19; D is possibly TRBD1 (6 bases). Trimming took 0 bases from V and 5 from J, leaving 14 bases between them. The CDR3 totals 16 residues. CDR1 LNHDA and CDR2 SQIVND come from the germline V gene (reference sequence). The CDR3: CASSIDLSAGDQPQHF. The CDR3 nucleotides read TGTGCCAGTAGTATAGATCTATCGGCAGGGGATCAGCCCCAGCATTTT.

The V call is TRBV7-9, the J call TRBJ1-1; D might be TRBD1 (6 bases). The CDR3 totals 15 residues. Trimming removed 7 bases from V and 1 base from J, with 16 bases in between. Germline V gene lookup returns CDR1 SEHNR and CDR2 FQNEAQ (reference sequence). For the CDR3, the DNA is TGTGCCAGCATCCAGAGTGGGGGCACGAACACTGAAGCTTTCTTT. Residues: CASIQSGGTNTEAFF.